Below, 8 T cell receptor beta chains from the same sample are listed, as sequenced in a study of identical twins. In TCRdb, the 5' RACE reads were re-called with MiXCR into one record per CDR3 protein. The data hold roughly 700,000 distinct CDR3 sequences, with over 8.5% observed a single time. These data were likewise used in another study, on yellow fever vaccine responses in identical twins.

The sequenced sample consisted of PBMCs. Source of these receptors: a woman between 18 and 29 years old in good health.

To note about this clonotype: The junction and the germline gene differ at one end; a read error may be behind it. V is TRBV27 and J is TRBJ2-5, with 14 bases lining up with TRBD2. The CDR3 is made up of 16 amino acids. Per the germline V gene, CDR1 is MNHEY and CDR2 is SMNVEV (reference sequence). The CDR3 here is CAGSRRTSGRIETQYF. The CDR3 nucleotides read TGTGCCGGCAGTCGACGGACTAGCGGGAGGATAGAGACCCAGTACTTC.

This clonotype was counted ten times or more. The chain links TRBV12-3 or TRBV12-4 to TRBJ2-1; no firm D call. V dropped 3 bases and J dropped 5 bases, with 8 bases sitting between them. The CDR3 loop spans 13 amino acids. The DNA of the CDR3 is TGTGCCAGCAGTTTGGGAAGTCACAATGAGCAGTTCTTC. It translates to CASSLGSHNEQFF.

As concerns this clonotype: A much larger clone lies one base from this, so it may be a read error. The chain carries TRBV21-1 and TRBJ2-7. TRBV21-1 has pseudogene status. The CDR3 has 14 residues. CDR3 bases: TGTGCCAGCAGCAAGGGGGTCGGACTCTACGGGCAGTACTTC. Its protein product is CASSKGVGLYGQYF.

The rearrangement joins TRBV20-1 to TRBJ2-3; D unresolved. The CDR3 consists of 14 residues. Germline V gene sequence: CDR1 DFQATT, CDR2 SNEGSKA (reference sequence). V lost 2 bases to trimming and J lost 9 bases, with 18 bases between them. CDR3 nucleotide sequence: TGCAGTGCTAGAACCGAATCGCCCTTGGACACGCAGTATTTT. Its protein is CSARTESPLDTQYF.

The chain's CDR3 is CASSQSVQGNQPQHF. The CDR3 DNA reads as TGTGCCAGCAGCCAAAGTGTTCAAGGGAACCAGCCCCAGCATTTT. The chain couples TRBV3-1 to TRBJ1-5; D uncertain. Trimming removed 2 bases at V and 7 bases at J, with 15 bases between. Germline V gene sequence: CDR1 LGHDT, CDR2 YNNKEL (reference sequence). The CDR3 is 15 amino acids.

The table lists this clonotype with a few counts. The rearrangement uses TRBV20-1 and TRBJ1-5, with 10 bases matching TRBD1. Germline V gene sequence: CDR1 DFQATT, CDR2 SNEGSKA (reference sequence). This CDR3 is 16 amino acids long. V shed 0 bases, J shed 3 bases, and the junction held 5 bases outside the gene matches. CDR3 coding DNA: TGCAGTGCTAGAGAAAGGACAGGGGGTAACAATCAGCCCCAGCATTTT. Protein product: CSARERTGGNNQPQHF.

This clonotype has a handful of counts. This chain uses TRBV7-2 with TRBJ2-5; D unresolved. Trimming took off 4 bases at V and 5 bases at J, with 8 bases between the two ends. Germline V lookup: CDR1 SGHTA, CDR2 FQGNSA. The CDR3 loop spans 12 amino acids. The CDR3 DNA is TGTGCCAGCAGCTCCCGTGTGGAGACCCAGTACTTC. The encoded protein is CASSSRVETQYF.

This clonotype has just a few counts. In DNA form, the CDR3 reads TGTGCCAGCAGCAGAAGGGACTTCCGAAATGAGCAGTTCTTC. This encodes CASSRRDFRNEQFF. The J gene is TRBJ2-1, the V gene TRBV7-9; a weak D match, TRBD2 (6 bases). The CDR3 is 14 residues long. Germline values: CDR1 SEHNR, CDR2 FQNEAQ (reference sequence). V lost 5 bases to trimming and J lost 7 bases, with 15 bases between them.